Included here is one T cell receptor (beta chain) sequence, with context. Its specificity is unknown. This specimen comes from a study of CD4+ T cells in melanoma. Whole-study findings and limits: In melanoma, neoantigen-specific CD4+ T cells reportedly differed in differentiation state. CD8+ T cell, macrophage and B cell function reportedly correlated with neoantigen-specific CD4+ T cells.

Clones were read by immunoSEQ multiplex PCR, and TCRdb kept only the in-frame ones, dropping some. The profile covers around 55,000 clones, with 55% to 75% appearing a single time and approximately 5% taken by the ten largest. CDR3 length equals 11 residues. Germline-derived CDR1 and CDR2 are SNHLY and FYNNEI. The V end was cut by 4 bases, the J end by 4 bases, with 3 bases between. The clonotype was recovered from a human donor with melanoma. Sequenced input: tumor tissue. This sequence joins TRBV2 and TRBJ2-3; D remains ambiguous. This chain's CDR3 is CASSVSDTQYF. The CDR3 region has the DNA TGTGCCAGCAGTGTTTCAGATACGCAGTATTTT.